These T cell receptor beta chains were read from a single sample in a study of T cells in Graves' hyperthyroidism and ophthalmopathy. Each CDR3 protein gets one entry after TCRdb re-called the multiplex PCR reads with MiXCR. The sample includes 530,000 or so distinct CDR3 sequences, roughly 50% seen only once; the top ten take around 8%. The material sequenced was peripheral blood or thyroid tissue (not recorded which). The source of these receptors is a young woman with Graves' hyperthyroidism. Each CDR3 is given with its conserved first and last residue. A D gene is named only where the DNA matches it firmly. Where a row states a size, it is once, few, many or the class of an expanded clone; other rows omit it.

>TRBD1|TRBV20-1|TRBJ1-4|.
TGCAGTGCTAGTGGGGACAGGGGGACGGAAAAACTGTTTTTT
CSASGDRGTEKLFF
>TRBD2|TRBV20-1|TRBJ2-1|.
TGCAGTGCGAGAGCGGGAGTGAGCGATGAGCAGTTCTTC
CSARAGVSDEQFF
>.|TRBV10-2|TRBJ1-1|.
TGCGCCAGCAGTCGACGGGTGGCTGAAGCTTTCTTT
CASSRRVAEAFF
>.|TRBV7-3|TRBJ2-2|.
TGTGCCAGCAGCTTAATACCCAGGCCAGATAACACCGGGGAGCTGTTTTTT
CASSLIPRPDNTGELFF
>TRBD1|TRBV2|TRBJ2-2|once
TGTGCCAGCAGGGACAGGCGGGAGCTGTTTTTT
CASRDRRELFF
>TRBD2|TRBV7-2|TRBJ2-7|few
TGTGCCAGCAGCCAAGGGTGGGGACTAGCGGAACATCGGGTTTACGAGCAGTACTTC
CASSQGWGLAEHRVYEQYF
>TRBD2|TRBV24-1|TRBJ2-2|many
TGTGCCACCACCGGGACTAGCGGGACCCCGGGGACCGGGGAGCTGTTTTTT
CATTGTSGTPGTGELFF
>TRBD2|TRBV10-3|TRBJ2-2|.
TGTGCCATCAGTGACCCATCACTAGCGGGAGTGGCTGAGGAGCTGTTTTTT
CAISDPSLAGVAEELFF
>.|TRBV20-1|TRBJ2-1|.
TGCAGTGCTAGTAGCTTAGGGGCCACCTACAATGAGCAGTTCTTC
CSASSLGATYNEQFF
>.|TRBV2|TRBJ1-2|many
TGTGCCAGCAGTGAAACGGGGCGGGAAGGCTACACCTTC
CASSETGREGYTF
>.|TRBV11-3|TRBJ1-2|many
TGTGCCAGCAGCTTAGTCGGGGGCGCTTTTGGCTACACCTTC
CASSLVGGAFGYTF
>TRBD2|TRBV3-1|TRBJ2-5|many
TGTGCCAGCAGCCCACGGACTAGCTGGGAGACCCAGTACTTC
CASSPRTSWETQYF
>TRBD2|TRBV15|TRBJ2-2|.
TGTGCCACCAGCGGCCTAGCGGTAGGGACTGGGGAGCTGTTTTTT
CATSGLAVGTGELFF
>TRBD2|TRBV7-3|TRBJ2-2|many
TGTGCCAGCAGACAAACTAGCGGGGGATACCCCGGGGAGCTGTTTTTT
CASRQTSGGYPGELFF
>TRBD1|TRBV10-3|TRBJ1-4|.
TGTGCCGTCCGGGGGACAGGGAACGAAAAACTGTTTTTT
CAVRGTGNEKLFF
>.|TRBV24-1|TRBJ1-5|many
TGTGCCACCAGTGATTCCAACCTGGGGCCCCAGCATTTT
CATSDSNLGPQHF
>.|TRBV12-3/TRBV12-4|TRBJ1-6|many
TGTGCCAGCAGTTTAGAAGTCAGTAATTCACCCCTCCACTTT
CASSLEVSNSPLHF
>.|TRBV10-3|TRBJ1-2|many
TGTGCCATCAGTGAGTCAAGGTCGACAGGAACAAGTAACTATGGCTACACCTTC
CAISESRSTGTSNYGYTF
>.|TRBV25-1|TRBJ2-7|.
TGTGCCGCGACTAGCTACGAGCAGTACTTC
CAATSYEQYF
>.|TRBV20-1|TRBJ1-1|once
TGCAGCCCACTTGGGGGGAGAAACACTGAAGCTTTCTTT
CSPLGGRNTEAFF
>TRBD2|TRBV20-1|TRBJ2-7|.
TGCAGTGCTAGAGTACTAGCGGGAAACTACGAGCAGTACTTC
CSARVLAGNYEQYF
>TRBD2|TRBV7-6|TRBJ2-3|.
TGTGCCAGCAGCTTACGTAGCGGGAGCCAGGGGAACACAGATACGCAGTATTTT
CASSLRSGSQGNTDTQYF
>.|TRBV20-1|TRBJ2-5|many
TGCAGTGCTAGGGGTGGCACCCACCAAGAGACCCAGTACTTC
CSARGGTHQETQYF
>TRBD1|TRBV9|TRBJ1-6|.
TGTGCCAGCACGACTAGCGGGACAGCTAATTCACCCCTCCACTTT
CASTTSGTANSPLHF
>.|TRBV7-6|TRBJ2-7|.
TGTGCCAGCAGCAGGGGAGATAGGCCCTACGAGCAGTACTTC
CASSRGDRPYEQYF
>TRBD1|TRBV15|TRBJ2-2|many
TGTGCCACCAGCAGGGGCCACCTTACAGGGGGCATAGTCACCGGGGAGCTGTTTTTT
CATSRGHLTGGIVTGELFF
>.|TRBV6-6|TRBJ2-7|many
TGTGCCAGCAGTTACAAACGCTACGAGCAGTACTTC
CASSYKRYEQYF
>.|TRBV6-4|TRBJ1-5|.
TGTGCCAGCAGTGACGTAACTAGCGGGCCCTGGCACCGGGGAGGAGGAAGCAATCAGCCCCAGCATTTT
CASSDVTSGPWHRGGGSNQPQHF
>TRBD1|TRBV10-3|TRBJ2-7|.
TGTGCCATCAGTGAGTCGTACGACAGATGGACAGGCGATCACTACGAGCAGTACTTC
CAISESYDRWTGDHYEQYF
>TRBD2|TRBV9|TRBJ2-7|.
TGTGCCAGCAGCACGACTAGCGGGAGCTGGTCCTACGAGCAGTACTTC
CASSTTSGSWSYEQYF
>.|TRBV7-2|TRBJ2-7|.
TGTGCCAGCAGCTTAGAAACAGCTTACGAGCGGTACTTC
CASSLETAYERYF
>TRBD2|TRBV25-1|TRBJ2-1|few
TGTGCCAGCAGTGAGCGTACTAGCGGGAAGGAGCAGTTCTTC
CASSERTSGKEQFF
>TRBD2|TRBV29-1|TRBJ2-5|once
TGCAGGACTAGCGGGAGGGTACAAGAGACCCAGTACTTC
CRTSGRVQETQYF
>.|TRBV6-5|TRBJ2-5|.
TGTGCCAGCAGTTATTCCGGGTATGAGACCCAGTACTTC
CASSYSGYETQYF
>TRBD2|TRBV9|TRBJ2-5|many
TGTGCCAGCAGCGCCGGACTAGCGGGAGGACTATACCAAGAGACCCAGTACTTC
CASSAGLAGGLYQETQYF
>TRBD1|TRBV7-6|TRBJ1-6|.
TGTGCCAGCAGCCCCGGGGACAGGGAAGCCCTCTCACCCCTCCACTTT
CASSPGDREALSPLHF
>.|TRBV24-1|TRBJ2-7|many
TGTGCCACGGGGGGTAATGGCTCCTACGAGCAGTACTTC
CATGGNGSYEQYF
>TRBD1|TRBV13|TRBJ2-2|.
TGTGCCAGCAGCTCCCGGGCCAGGGGGCAGGATGAGCAGTTTTTT
CASSSRARGQDEQFF
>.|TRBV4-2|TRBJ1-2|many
TGTGCCAGCAGCCAGGGGAAGGTTGGCTACACCTTC
CASSQGKVGYTF
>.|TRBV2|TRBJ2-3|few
TGTGCCAGCAGACCATACAAAAAACCAGGGGATACGCAGTATTTT
CASRPYKKPGDTQYF
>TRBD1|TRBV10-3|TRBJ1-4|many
TGTGCCATCAGAGGGACAGGCTTGGCTGAAAAACTGTTTTTT
CAIRGTGLAEKLFF
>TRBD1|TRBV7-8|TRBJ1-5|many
TGTGCCAGCAGCTCCCGGACAGGCGTAGATCAGCCCCAGCATTTT
CASSSRTGVDQPQHF
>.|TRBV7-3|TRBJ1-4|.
TGTGCCAGCAGCCCGGGACGGTTTGCAACTAATGAAAAACTGTTTTTT
CASSPGRFATNEKLFF
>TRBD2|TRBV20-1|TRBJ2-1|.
TGCAGTGCTAGAGGACTAGCGGGAGACAATGAGCAGTTCTTC
CSARGLAGDNEQFF
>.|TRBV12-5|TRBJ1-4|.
TGTGCTAGTGGTTCAGCGGACGGCCCTAGAGAAAAACTGTTTTTT
CASGSADGPREKLFF
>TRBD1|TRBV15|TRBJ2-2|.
TGTGCCACCAGCGTAGGACAGGGGGCGGCCGGGGAGCTGTTTTTT
CATSVGQGAAGELFF
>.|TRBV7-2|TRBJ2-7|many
TGTGCCAGCAGCCCAGGGACCCCTGACTACGAGCAGTACTTC
CASSPGTPDYEQYF
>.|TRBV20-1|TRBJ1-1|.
TGCAGTGCTACCCGCCGGGGGGCGGCTTTCTTT
CSATRRGAAFF
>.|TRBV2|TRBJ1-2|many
TGTGCCAGCAGCCAACAGTTCAACTATGGCTACACCTTC
CASSQQFNYGYTF
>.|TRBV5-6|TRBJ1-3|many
TGTGCCAGCAGCTTGGGTTTGAGGTCACCTGGAAACACCATATATTTT
CASSLGLRSPGNTIYF
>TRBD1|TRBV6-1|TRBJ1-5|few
TGTGCCAGTCTATTAACAGGGGGGAAAGGTCAGCCCCAGCATTTT
CASLLTGGKGQPQHF
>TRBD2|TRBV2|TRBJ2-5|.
TGTGCCAGCAGTGCCGTGGTCGGGAGCGGGGGGACCCAGTACTTC
CASSAVVGSGGTQYF
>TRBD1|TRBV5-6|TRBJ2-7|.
TGTGCCAGCAGCGACCAGGGACAGGCCTTC
CASSDQGQAF
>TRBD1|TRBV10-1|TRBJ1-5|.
TGCGCCAGCACGCAAGACAGGGGGCCGAATCAGCCCCAGCATTTT
CASTQDRGPNQPQHF
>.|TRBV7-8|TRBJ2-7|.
TGTGCCAGCAGCATCCGAGGGGCCTACGAGCAGTACTTC
CASSIRGAYEQYF